This TCR beta chain was identified during a study of OX40 agonist ivuxolimab in advanced cancers. This clone is medium-sized (0.01 to 0.1%) in the sample. The repertoire was sequenced with immunoSEQ multiplex PCR; TCRdb's copy has only in-frame clones and lacks some. The sample shows approximately 78,000 clones, more than 75% of them seen only once. The CDR3 has 12 residues. Germline V CDR1 and CDR2: SEHNR, FQNEAQ (reference sequence). Trimming stripped 8 bases from V and 7 bases from J, with 9 bases between. The sequence was obtained from an adult with an advanced solid tumor such as melanoma, head and neck, liver or kidney cancer. The sequencing used CD4+ or CD8+ T cells sorted from blood, collected in a trial of the OX40 agonist ivuxolimab. J is TRBJ1-6 and V is TRBV7-9, with D unresolved. The chain's CDR3 is CASQNGNSPLHF. The CDR3 bases are TGTGCCAGCCAAAACGGGAATTCACCCCTCCACTTT.